The 27 T cell receptor beta chains below all came from one sample that was sequenced in a study of shared clonotypes between healthy human individuals. The data were produced by immunoSEQ multiplex PCR, yet TCRdb's version contains in-frame clones alone and is incomplete. The sample consists of over 1.4 million clones, around 97% of them appearing once. Sample: naive CD4+ T cells sorted from blood. Subset of the sample: CD45RA+ positively selected. These receptor sequences come from a man aged 30 to 45 in good health.

V usage is TRBV9 and J usage is TRBJ1-4, with TRBD1 as a possible D gene (6 bases). This CDR3 region has 18 residues. Trimming cost V 2 bases and J 0 bases, with 17 bases left between them. Germline V gene sequence: CDR1 SGDLS, CDR2 YYNGEE. CDR3 bases: TGTGCCAGCAGCGTCCCCCCCCAGACAGGTACAACTAATGAAAAACTGTTTTTT. This sequence encodes CASSVPPQTGTTNEKLFF.

The chain carries TRBV7-6 and TRBJ2-7; no definite D call. Germline CDR1 reads SGHVS; CDR2 reads FNYEAQ. Trimming pared 1 base from V and 6 bases from J, leaving 10 bases between. The CDR3 length is 13 residues. CDR3 in DNA: TGTGCCAGCAGCTTAGTGGATAATCGCGAGCAGTACTTC. Protein: CASSLVDNREQYF. Supplemented by reference TRBV7-6 and TRBJ2-7, the full variable domain reads GAGVSQSPRYKVTKRGQDVALRCDPISGHVSLYWYRQALGQGPEFLTYFNYEAQQDKSGLPNDRFSAERPEGSISTLTIQRTEQRDSAMYRCASSLVDNREQYFGPGTRLTVT.

This clone showed up just once. V gene TRBV7-8 combines with J gene TRBJ2-7; D unclear. Between the trimmed V and J ends, which lost 1 base and 0 bases, there was a span of 19 bases. The germline V gene has CDR1 SGHVS and CDR2 FQNEAQ. The CDR3 length is 18 residues. CDR3 sequence: CASSLVSFPTQSSYEQYF. CDR3 coding DNA: TGTGCCAGCAGCTTAGTCAGCTTCCCCACCCAGAGCTCCTACGAGCAGTACTTC.

The genes are TRBV5-1 and TRBJ2-1; 7 nucleotides match TRBD1. J lost 4 bases, V lost 3 bases, and 7 bases had no gene match. Germline lookup yields CDR1 SGHRS and CDR2 YFSETQ. The CDR3 extends over 15 amino acids. The CDR3 region has the DNA TGCGCCAGCAGCTCCCTAGGGGACAGTTACAATGAGCAGTTCTTC. Its translation is CASSSLGDSYNEQFF.

The chain combines TRBV23-1 with TRBJ2-5; D gene unclear. TRBV23-1 is an open reading frame, and its role is uncertain. V lost 0 bases, J lost 4 bases, and 6 bases lay in between. The CDR3 has 13 residues. The CDR3 sequence: CASSQSKRETQYF. CDR3 nucleotides: TGCGCCAGCAGTCAATCGAAAAGAGAGACCCAGTACTTC.

This rearrangement joins TRBV14 to TRBJ2-1, with TRBD1 identical over 9 bases. The ends lost 1 base at V and 6 bases at J; junction bases unmatched: 7. The CDR3 runs to 16 residues. Germline V gene lookup returns CDR1 SGHDN and CDR2 FVKESK. CDR3 nucleotide sequence: TGTGCCAGCAGCCAAGCGGACAGGGGTTGGTTCAATGAGCAGTTCTTC. This translates into CASSQADRGWFNEQFF.

The chain couples TRBV27 to TRBJ2-1; D not certain. This CDR3 is 17 amino acids long. Trimming pared 6 bases from V and 0 bases from J, leaving 18 bases between. Germline CDR1 and CDR2: MNHEY and SMNVEV (reference sequence). The CDR3 spells CASRRNTASSSYNEQFF. CDR3 sequence (DNA): TGTGCCAGCAGAAGGAACACAGCGAGTAGCTCCTACAATGAGCAGTTCTTC.

The CDR3 DNA reads TGTGCCAGCAGATCCAACAGGGAACTTAATGAAAAACTGTTTTTT. It encodes CASRSNRELNEKLFF. The chain joins TRBV6-5 to TRBJ1-4; the D gene is possibly TRBD1 (6 bases). Germline CDR1 and CDR2: MNHEY and SVGAGI. Trimming cost V 6 bases and J 4 bases, with 15 bases left between them. The CDR3 has 15 amino acids.

The chain employs TRBV6-6 and TRBJ2-1; TRBD1 aligns across 7 bases. The germline V gene encodes CDR1 MNHNY and CDR2 SVGAGI (reference sequence). The CDR3 covers 14 residues. After removal of 5 bases from V and 0 bases from J, the junction contained 1 base not matched to a gene. The CDR3 region is CASSRQGSYNEQFF. The CDR3 nucleotides are TGTGCCAGCAGTAGACAGGGCTCCTACAATGAGCAGTTCTTC.

On this clone itself: The sample carries other DNA sequences with the same CDR3. V usage is TRBV5-1 and J usage is TRBJ2-1; either TRBD1 or TRBD2 may supply D (5 bases each). Germline CDR1 and CDR2: SGHRS and YFSETQ. This CDR3 spans 15 amino acids. The V and J ends lost 4 bases and 4 bases respectively, with 15 bases between them. CDR3 protein: CASSLAGDGYNEQFF. CDR3 coding DNA: TGCGCCAGCAGCCTGGCTGGGGACGGATACAATGAGCAGTTCTTC.

The chain uses TRBV19 and TRBJ1-5; D is possibly TRBD1 (5 bases). The V end lost 1 base, the J end lost 1 base, and 11 bases lay between the germline ends. Germline-derived CDR1 and CDR2 are LNHDA and SQIVND (reference sequence). This CDR3 has 16 residues. The CDR3 DNA is TGTGCCAGTAGTATAGTTCCAGGGCTGAGCAATCAGCCCCAGCATTTT. Protein sequence: CASSIVPGLSNQPQHF.

This clone has a single count. The chain has TRBV28 and TRBJ1-2, with TRBD1 matching over 8 bases. Germline lookup yields CDR1 MDHEN and CDR2 SYDVKM. The CDR3 length is 15 residues. V dropped 5 bases and J dropped 6; count of bases not matched to a gene: 11. The CDR3: CASSLITGTGNGYTF. The CDR3 nucleotides read TGTGCCAGCAGTCTTATAACCGGGACAGGTAATGGCTACACCTTC.

The chain is built from TRBV9 and TRBJ1-2; D gene ambiguous. Trimming shortened V by 4 bases and J by 3 bases, and 7 bases separated the two germline ends. From germline, CDR1 is SGDLS and CDR2 YYNGEE. This CDR3 has 12 amino acids. DNA for the CDR3: TGTGCCAGCAGCCTCACAGACTATGGCTACACCTTC. Translating gives CASSLTDYGYTF.

In DNA, the CDR3 is TGTGCCAGCAGTGGACTTCGGGGGCGGGCCTTAAACACTGAAGCTTTCTTT. It yields the protein CASSGLRGRALNTEAFF. This sequence joins TRBV2 and TRBJ1-1, with D maybe TRBD1 (6 bases). The V end lost 4 bases, the J end lost 2 bases, and 20 bases lay between the germline ends. Germline V gives CDR1 SNHLY, CDR2 FYNNEI. This CDR3 has 17 residues.

The CDR3 DNA sequence: TGTGCCAGCAATTCCGGGACAGCAAACTATGGCTACACCTTC. Its protein product is CASNSGTANYGYTF. The chain recombines TRBV6-5 with TRBJ1-2; TRBD1 agrees at 7 bases. This CDR3 region has 14 residues. CDR1 is MNHEY and CDR2 is SVGAGI in the germline V gene. Germline trimming cut 7 bases from V and 2 bases from J; bases unmatched to any gene: 7.

The chain couples TRBV27 to TRBJ1-1; D is ambiguous. Trimming took 4 bases from V and 0 from J, leaving 9 bases between them. CDR1 and CDR2 (germline): MNHEY, SMNVEV (reference sequence). This CDR3 spans 14 amino acids. DNA for the CDR3: TGTGCCAGCAGTTCGCGACCGCTGAACACTGAAGCTTTCTTT. Its protein product is CASSSRPLNTEAFF.

The chain employs TRBV10-3 and TRBJ1-4; D gene uncertain. The V end was cut by 4 bases, the J end by 4 bases, with 13 bases between. This CDR3 has 15 amino acids. In germline, CDR1 is ENHRY, CDR2 SYGVKD. The CDR3 DNA is TGTGCCATCAGTGGTGGGCCGGCAGTTAATGAAAAACTGTTTTTT. It is translated as CAISGGPAVNEKLFF.

The chain combines TRBV19 with TRBJ1-2; a possible D gene is TRBD1 (5 bases). Germline loops: CDR1 LNHDA, CDR2 SQIVND (reference sequence). Trimming took 5 bases from V and 3 from J, leaving 7 bases between them. The CDR3 length is 12 residues. This CDR3 is CASSPRDYGYTF. The CDR3 DNA reads TGTGCCAGTAGTCCCAGGGACTATGGCTACACCTTC. Based on the CDR3 plus reference TRBV19 and TRBJ1-2, the full variable domain is DGGITQSPKYLFRKEGQNVTLSCEQNLNHDAMYWYRQDPGQGLRLIYYSQIVNDFQKGDIAEGYSVSREKKESFPLTVTSAQKNPTAFYLCASSPRDYGYTFGSGTRLTVV.

The chain links TRBV7-2 to TRBJ1-1; a weak D match, TRBD1 (6 bases). Germline CDR1 is SGHTA and CDR2 is FQGNSA. The V end lost 2 bases, the J end lost 9 bases, and 10 bases lay between the germline ends. CDR3 length: 12 amino acids. The CDR3 region has the DNA TGTGCCAGCAGCTTATTCAGGGGTAAAGCTTTCTTT. Protein: CASSLFRGKAFF.

This clone is a singleton in its sample. The chain uses TRBV5-4 and TRBJ1-2; D ambiguous. V lost 2 bases and J lost 5, with 7 bases in between. Per germline, CDR1 SGHNT and CDR2 YYREEE (reference sequence). The CDR3 has 12 amino acids. The CDR3 DNA follows: TGTGCCAGCAGCTTAAACGAATATGGCTACACCTTC. Translated, it gives CASSLNEYGYTF. Full variable domain (rest looked up from reference TRBV5-4 and TRBJ1-2): ETGVTQSPTHLIKTRGQQVTLRCSSQSGHNTVSWYQQALGQGPQFIFQYYREEENGRGNFPPRFSGLQFPNYSSELNVNALELDDSALYLCASSLNEYGYTFGSGTRLTVV.

The chain employs TRBV15 and TRBJ2-7; the D is unclear. V lost 0 bases, J lost 4 bases, and 22 bases lay in between. The CDR3 totals 18 residues. The V gene's germline CDR1 is LNHNV and CDR2 YYDKDF (reference sequence). The CDR3 coding sequence is TGTGCCACCAGCAGAGAATCGCCGGTCCTTACGTTGGTATACGAGCAGTACTTC. It yields the protein CATSRESPVLTLVYEQYF.

The gene calls are TRBV27 and TRBJ1-4, with TRBD1 matching over 7 bases. V dropped 6 bases and J dropped 3; count of bases not matched to a gene: 4. The germline V gene encodes CDR1 MNHEY and CDR2 SMNVEV (reference sequence). The CDR3 has 14 residues. The DNA of the CDR3 is TGTGCCAGCAGCCCGGGACAGTCTAATGAAAAACTGTTTTTT. Amino acid sequence: CASSPGQSNEKLFF.

The rearrangement links TRBV5-1 to TRBJ2-6, with 7 bases fitting TRBD1. J was trimmed by 0 bases and V by 6 bases; bases with no gene match: 9. The CDR3 contains 17 residues. Germline CDR1 and CDR2: SGHRS and YFSETQ. This chain's CDR3 is CASTQQGVGSGANVLTF. The CDR3 coding sequence is TGCGCCAGCACGCAGCAGGGGGTGGGCTCTGGGGCCAACGTCCTGACTTTC.

This sequence joins TRBV5-4 and TRBJ2-7, with 8 bases fitting TRBD2. Unmatched junction bases numbered 12, after V lost 5 bases and J lost 5 bases. Germline lookup yields CDR1 SGHNT and CDR2 YYREEE (reference sequence). The CDR3 runs to 15 residues. DNA for the CDR3: TGTGCCAGCAGGGTGGGCGGAGCGGGAGACCACGAGCAGTACTTC. Its protein is CASRVGGAGDHEQYF.

This chain links TRBV4-2 with TRBJ1-4, with a tentative D call TRBD1 (5 bases). CDR1 and CDR2 (germline): LGHNA, YNFKEQ. This CDR3 comprises 16 residues. Trimming stripped 0 bases from V and 11 bases from J, with 19 bases between. The CDR3 DNA follows: TGTGCCAGCAGCCAAGAGTCTGTGGCAGGGCCGTATAAACTGTTTTTT. Encoded protein: CASSQESVAGPYKLFF.

J is TRBJ1-4 and V is TRBV29-1, with D tentatively TRBD1 (6 bases). Germline V gene lookup returns CDR1 SQVTM and CDR2 ANQGSEA. This CDR3 is built from 13 residues. V lost 5 bases, J lost 7 bases, and 14 bases lay in between. Here the CDR3 DNA reads TGCAGCGTTAGAGGGGGTAAGAGTGAAAAACTGTTTTTT. This translates into CSVRGGKSEKLFF.

The chain joins TRBV4-1 to TRBJ2-2, with D perhaps TRBD2 (5 bases). Germline values: CDR1 MGHRA, CDR2 YSYEKL. This CDR3 is 16 amino acids long. With 1 base removed from V and 4 bases from J, the gap between germline ends came to 13 bases. The CDR3 protein is CASSQGVAGGTGELFF. CDR3 sequence (DNA): TGCGCCAGCAGCCAAGGCGTGGCGGGTGGCACCGGGGAGCTGTTTTTT.